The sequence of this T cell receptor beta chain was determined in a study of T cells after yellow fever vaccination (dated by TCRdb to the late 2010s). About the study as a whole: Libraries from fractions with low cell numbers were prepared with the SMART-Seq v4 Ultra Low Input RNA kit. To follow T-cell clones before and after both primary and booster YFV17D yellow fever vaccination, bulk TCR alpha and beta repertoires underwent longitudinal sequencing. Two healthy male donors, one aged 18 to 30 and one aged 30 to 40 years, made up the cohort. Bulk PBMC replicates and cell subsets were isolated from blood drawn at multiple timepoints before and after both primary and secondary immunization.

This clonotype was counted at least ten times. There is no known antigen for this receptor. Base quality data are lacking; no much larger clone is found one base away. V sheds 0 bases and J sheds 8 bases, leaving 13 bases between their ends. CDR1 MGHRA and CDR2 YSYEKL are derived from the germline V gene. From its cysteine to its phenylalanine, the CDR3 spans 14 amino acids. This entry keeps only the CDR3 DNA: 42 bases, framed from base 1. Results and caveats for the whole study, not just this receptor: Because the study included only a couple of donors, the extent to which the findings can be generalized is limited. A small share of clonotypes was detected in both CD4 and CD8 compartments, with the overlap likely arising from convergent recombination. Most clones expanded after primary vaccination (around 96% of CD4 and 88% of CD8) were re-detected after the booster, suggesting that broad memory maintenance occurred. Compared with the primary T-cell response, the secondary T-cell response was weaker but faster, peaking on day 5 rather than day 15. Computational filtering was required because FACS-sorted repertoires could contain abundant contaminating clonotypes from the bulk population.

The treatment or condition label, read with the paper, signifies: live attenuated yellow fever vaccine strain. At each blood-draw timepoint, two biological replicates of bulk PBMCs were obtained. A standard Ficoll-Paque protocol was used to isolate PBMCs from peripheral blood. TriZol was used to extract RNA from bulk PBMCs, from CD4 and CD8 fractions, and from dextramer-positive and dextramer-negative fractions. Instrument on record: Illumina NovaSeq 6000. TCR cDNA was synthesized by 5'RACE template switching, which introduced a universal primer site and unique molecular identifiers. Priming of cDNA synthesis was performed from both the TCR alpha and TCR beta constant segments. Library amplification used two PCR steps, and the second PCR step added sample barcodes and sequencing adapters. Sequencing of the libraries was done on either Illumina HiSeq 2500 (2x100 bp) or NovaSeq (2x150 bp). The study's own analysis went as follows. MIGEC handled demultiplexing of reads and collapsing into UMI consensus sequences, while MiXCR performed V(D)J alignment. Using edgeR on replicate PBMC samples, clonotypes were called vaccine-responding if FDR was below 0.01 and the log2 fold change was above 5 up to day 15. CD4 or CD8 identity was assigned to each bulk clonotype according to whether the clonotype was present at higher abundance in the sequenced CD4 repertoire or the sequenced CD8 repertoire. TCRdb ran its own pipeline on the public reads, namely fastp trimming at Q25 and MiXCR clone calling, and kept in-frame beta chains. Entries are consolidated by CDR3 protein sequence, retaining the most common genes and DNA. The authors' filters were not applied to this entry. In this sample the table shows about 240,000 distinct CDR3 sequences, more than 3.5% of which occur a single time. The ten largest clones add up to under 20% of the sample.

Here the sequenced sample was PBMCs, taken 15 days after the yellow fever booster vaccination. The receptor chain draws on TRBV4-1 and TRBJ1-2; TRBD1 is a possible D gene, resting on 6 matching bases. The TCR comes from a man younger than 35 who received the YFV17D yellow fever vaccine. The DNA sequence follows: TGCGCCAGCAGCCAAGAAGCAGGGGTTCGGGGCTACACCTTC. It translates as CASSQEAGVRGYTF.